This is a list of T cell receptor beta chains from one sample in a study of T-cell reconstitution after alpha-beta-depleted transplantation in children. TCRdb re-analysed the PCR reads in MiXCR, keeping a single row per CDR3 protein. The sample lists around 400,000 distinct CDR3 sequences; approximately 10% were seen once. Here the sequenced sample was PBMCs from the stem cell graft donor, taken from the stem cell graft. All receptors derive from a human donor who donated a stem cell graft to a child with acute myeloid leukemia. Both conserved end residues are part of each CDR3. The D gene is left open where the match is weak. The size of a clone is reported for some rows only, either as once, few or many, or as a class for expanded clones.

cdr3_nt | cdr3_aa | d_call | j_call | v_call | clone_size
TGCGCCAGCAGCCCCGGGACTAGCGGGAGGTATGACATTCAGTACTTC | CASSPGTSGRYDIQYF | TRBD2 | TRBJ2-4 | TRBV5-1 | .
TGCAGTGCTAGAGGCCGCAACGAGCAGTACTTC | CSARGRNEQYF | . | TRBJ2-7 | TRBV20-1 | many
TGCGCCAGCAGCTTGGCCTTGGGCAGGGCGGAGTTGCATTTT | CASSLALGRAELHF | . | TRBJ1-5 | TRBV5-1 | many
TGTGCCAGCAGCCGCGGACAACCTGGAAACACCATATATTTT | CASSRGQPGNTIYF | . | TRBJ1-3 | TRBV3-1 | many
TGTGCCAGCAGCTTGGTTCCTAGCGGGAGTATGTATACGCAGTATTTT | CASSLVPSGSMYTQYF | TRBD2 | TRBJ2-3 | TRBV5-6 | .
TGTGCCAGCAGCGCCACGTCGGGGACTGAAGCTTTCTTT | CASSATSGTEAFF | . | TRBJ1-1 | TRBV7-2 | .
TGCGCCAGCAGCAAGTCCCGGGGAGGCCAAGAGACCCAGTACTTC | CASSKSRGGQETQYF | . | TRBJ2-5 | TRBV4-3 | many
TGTGCCAGCACAATTGACAGGGGTCACACCGGGGAGCTGTTTTTT | CASTIDRGHTGELFF | TRBD1 | TRBJ2-2 | TRBV6-1 | .
TGTGCCAGCGACCGACAACCCCCGTACAATGAGCAGTTCTTC | CASDRQPPYNEQFF | . | TRBJ2-1 | TRBV2 | .
TGCAGTGCTGGCTCAACCACCAGTCTCTACGAGCAGTACTTC | CSAGSTTSLYEQYF | . | TRBJ2-7 | TRBV20-1 | .
TGTGCCAGTAGTCCCCTATGGGGAAGGGGTGAAGCTTTCTTT | CASSPLWGRGEAFF | . | TRBJ1-1 | TRBV19 | few
TGTGCCAGCAGCTCCTACCAGGGAGTGGGGATTTCAGAGACCCAGTACTTC | CASSSYQGVGISETQYF | . | TRBJ2-5 | TRBV7-9 | few
TGTGCCAGCAGCGTAGAGTCCACCGGGGAGCTGTTTTTT | CASSVESTGELFF | . | TRBJ2-2 | TRBV9 | many
TGTGCCAGCAGCCGTACACTAGTCGGGCGCGCCGGGGAGCTGTTTTTT | CASSRTLVGRAGELFF | . | TRBJ2-2 | TRBV11-1 | many
TGCGCCAGCCCGAGCCGGACAGACCTCTTCCGACACACTGAAGCTTTCTTT | CASPSRTDLFRHTEAFF | . | TRBJ1-1 | TRBV5-1 | many
TGCGCCAGCAGCGAGGGGCTTGGCACCGGGGAGCTGTTTTTT | CASSEGLGTGELFF | . | TRBJ2-2 | TRBV5-1 | .
TGTGCCAGCAGCCTTCTTACTTACACTGAAGCTTTCTTT | CASSLLTYTEAFF | . | TRBJ1-1 | TRBV14 | many
TGTGCCAGCAGTTCACGTGGAACCGGAGAGACCCAGTACTTC | CASSSRGTGETQYF | . | TRBJ2-5 | TRBV5-1 | many
TGTGCCAGCAGCTTATTGGGACAGAACTACAATGAGCAGTTCTTC | CASSLLGQNYNEQFF | TRBD1 | TRBJ2-1 | TRBV7-9 | .
TGTGCCATCATGTCAAGAAACACCATATATTTT | CAIMSRNTIYF | . | TRBJ1-3 | TRBV10-3 | .
TGTGCCAGCAGCTTACCGGGAGGCCACGAGCAGTACTTC | CASSLPGGHEQYF | TRBD2 | TRBJ2-7 | TRBV5-6 | .
TGTGCCTGGAGGGACAGGGGGAACTCTAACTATGGCTACACCTTC | CAWRDRGNSNYGYTF | TRBD1 | TRBJ1-2 | TRBV30 | .
TGCGCCAGCAGCCCGTCCAACGGGGGAAATTCACCCCTCCACTTT | CASSPSNGGNSPLHF | . | TRBJ1-6 | TRBV5-1 | few
TGTGCCAGCAGCCCCGAACCGGCAGATACGCAGTATTTT | CASSPEPADTQYF | . | TRBJ2-3 | TRBV7-2 | .
TGTGCCTCACTTACCCGGGACAACTTCCCTAACTATGGCTACACCTTC | CASLTRDNFPNYGYTF | . | TRBJ1-2 | TRBV10-3 | .
TGTGCCAGCAGTGAACCGACAGTCTTAGCCAAAAACATTCAGTACTTC | CASSEPTVLAKNIQYF | . | TRBJ2-4 | TRBV6-1 | .
TGTGCCAGCAGAAAACAGGTGGAGCGCTCCTACGAGCAGTACTTC | CASRKQVERSYEQYF | . | TRBJ2-7 | TRBV27 | many
TGTGCTAGCAGCTCGACAGGGGTAGAGACCCAGTACTTC | CASSSTGVETQYF | TRBD1 | TRBJ2-5 | TRBV7-7 | few
TGCAGCGTTGAACGGACTAGCGGCAATGAGCAGTTCTTC | CSVERTSGNEQFF | TRBD2 | TRBJ2-1 | TRBV29-1 | many
TGTGCCAGCAGCTTTGGGCCTACCGTGCAAGAGACCCAGTACTTC | CASSFGPTVQETQYF | . | TRBJ2-5 | TRBV7-2 | many
TGTGCCAGCAGCTTTGAGGGGGTTGTCTACAATGAGCAGTTCTTC | CASSFEGVVYNEQFF | . | TRBJ2-1 | TRBV7-2 | .
TGTGCCAGCAGGCCCCTCGGGACAGGAGATAATGAAAAACTGTTTTTT | CASRPLGTGDNEKLFF | TRBD1 | TRBJ1-4 | TRBV6-2/TRBV6-3 | few
TGTGCCAGCCGTCCCGGTCTAGCGGGGGCCAATGAGCAGTTCTTC | CASRPGLAGANEQFF | TRBD2 | TRBJ2-1 | TRBV12-3/TRBV12-4 | .
TGTGCCAGCAGCCAAGTCAGGGTCACCGGGGAGCTGTTTTTT | CASSQVRVTGELFF | . | TRBJ2-2 | TRBV14 | few
TGCAGTGCTTCGGACGGATTCTCAGGAGAGACCCAGTACTTC | CSASDGFSGETQYF | . | TRBJ2-5 | TRBV20-1 | .
TGTGCCAGCAGCGGACCACGGAGGGATGAGCAGTTCTTC | CASSGPRRDEQFF | . | TRBJ2-1 | TRBV9 | .
TGTGCCAGCAGACGCGGACGTAGCGGGGGGGACCCAGATACGCAGTATTTT | CASRRGRSGGDPDTQYF | TRBD2 | TRBJ2-3 | TRBV7-8 | few
TGTGCCAGCAGCGTACAGGGGGCGTCGTCCGGGGAGCTGTTTTTT | CASSVQGASSGELFF | TRBD1 | TRBJ2-2 | TRBV9 | few
TGTGCCATCTCACCTGCGGGTATAGCGGACAGGGCCAAAAACATTCAGTACTTC | CAISPAGIADRAKNIQYF | . | TRBJ2-4 | TRBV10-3 | .
TGTGCCAGCAGCTTCGGGGCTAGCGTCTACAATGAGCAGTTCTTC | CASSFGASVYNEQFF | . | TRBJ2-1 | TRBV7-3 | many
TGTGCCAGCAAACCCAGCGGGGCCTTCACCGGGGAGCTGTTTTTT | CASKPSGAFTGELFF | TRBD2 | TRBJ2-2 | TRBV6-5 | once